These 6 T cell receptor beta chains were sequenced from one sample in a study of T cells in Graves' hyperthyroidism and ophthalmopathy. There were TCR beta CDR3 regions amplified from RNA transcripts. HTBI primers were used for first-round RT-PCR of the TCR CDR3. MiXCR, applied by TCRdb to the multiplex PCR reads, yields one record per CDR3 protein. The data hold fewer than 400,000 distinct CDR3 sequences, with roughly 14% observed a single time. Source material: blood. All receptors come from a woman between 18 and 29 years old with Graves' hyperthyroidism that later progressed to Graves' ophthalmopathy.

The table lists this clonotype with many counts. This sequence joins TRBV27 and TRBJ2-7; perhaps D is TRBD1 or TRBD2 (5 bases each). The CDR3 consists of 13 residues. The V end lost 6 bases, the J end lost 0 bases, and 9 bases lay between the germline ends. Germline CDR1 and CDR2: MNHEY and SMNVEV (reference sequence). DNA of the CDR3: TGTGCCAGCAGAAGAGGGGCCTCCTACGAGCAGTACTTC. It is translated as CASRRGASYEQYF.

As for this clonotype: A much larger clonotype is one base distant, so this may be a read error. The rearrangement uses TRBV6-2 or TRBV6-3 and TRBJ2-7; 13 positions agree with TRBD2. CDR1 is MNHEY, CDR2 SVGEGT, per germline. There are 18 residues in the CDR3. The trim removed 5 bases at V and 2 bases at J, leaving 12 bases unmatched. CDR3 loop: CASSNRTSGSQNAYEQYF. CDR3 sequence (DNA): TGTGCCAGCAGTAACAGGACTAGCGGGAGTCAGAACGCCTACGAGCAGTACTTC.

This clonotype was detected ten times or more. The chain uses TRBV19 and TRBJ2-1; no clear D gene. Trimming took 1 base from V and 6 from J, leaving 16 bases between them. The CDR3 covers 16 residues. Germline CDR1 is LNHDA and CDR2 is SQIVND (reference sequence). Here the CDR3 DNA reads TGTGCCAGTAGTATAGGAGGCCGCGGTAGGGTCAATGAGCAGTTCTTC. Protein sequence: CASSIGGRGRVNEQFF.

This clonotype was seen ten or more times. This chain connects TRBV6-1 to TRBJ1-2; D gene unclear. CDR1 MNHNS and CDR2 SASEGT come from the germline V gene. This CDR3 contains 17 residues. The V end was cut by 6 bases, the J end by 2 bases, with 22 bases between. The CDR3 spells CASRNLTSGVVNYGYTF. In nucleotides, the CDR3 is TGTGCCAGCAGGAACCTCACCAGCGGGGTGGTCAACTATGGCTACACCTTC.

Many counts were recorded for this clonotype. The genes are TRBV27 and TRBJ2-1; 10 nucleotides match TRBD2. This CDR3 has 17 amino acids. Unmatched junction bases numbered 11, after V lost 5 bases and J lost 4 bases. CDR1 MNHEY and CDR2 SMNVEV come from the germline V gene (reference sequence). The CDR3 protein is CASSIRLAGNGYNEQFF. DNA of the CDR3: TGTGCCAGCAGTATCCGACTAGCGGGTAACGGGTACAATGAGCAGTTCTTC.

In its sample, this clonotype was seen many times. The CDR3 DNA reads as TGTGCCAGCAAGGAGGTAGCTGAAGCTTTCTTT. This gives the protein CASKEVAEAFF. The chain has TRBV2 and TRBJ1-1; D is unclear. Germline V gene data show CDR1 as SNHLY and CDR2 as FYNNEI. Trimming took 7 bases from V and 6 from J, leaving 9 bases between them. The CDR3 consists of 11 residues.